The clone carrying this T cell receptor beta chain was detected only once. The antigen is not known. The sample comes from a study of T cell responses to AZD1222 COVID-19 vaccine. Study context: Investigators merged groups given second doses at roughly 4 or roughly 12 weeks.

This table comes from immunoSEQ multiplex PCR, and its TCRdb copy is limited to in-frame clones, with some not included. Here the sample spans around 69,000 clones, roughly 88% being singletons. Broader study findings: It was only after the peak T cell response that any repertoires were sampled. Possibly, clonal diversity was underestimated; donors were largely white British and included more females. Recipients of AZD1222 seropositive at baseline numbered only 5 to 7.

CDR3 length equals 14 residues. From germline, CDR1 is MNHEY and CDR2 SVGAGI. The trim removed 6 bases at V and 3 bases at J, leaving 4 bases unmatched. This receptor was identified in an adult in good health. This chain links TRBV6-5 with TRBJ2-3; 9 nucleotides align to TRBD1. Source: peripheral blood, taken on day 0 of AZD1222 vaccination. The CDR3: CASRPGQGTDTQYF. CDR3 sequence (DNA): TGTGCCAGCAGACCAGGACAGGGGACAGATACGCAGTATTTT.